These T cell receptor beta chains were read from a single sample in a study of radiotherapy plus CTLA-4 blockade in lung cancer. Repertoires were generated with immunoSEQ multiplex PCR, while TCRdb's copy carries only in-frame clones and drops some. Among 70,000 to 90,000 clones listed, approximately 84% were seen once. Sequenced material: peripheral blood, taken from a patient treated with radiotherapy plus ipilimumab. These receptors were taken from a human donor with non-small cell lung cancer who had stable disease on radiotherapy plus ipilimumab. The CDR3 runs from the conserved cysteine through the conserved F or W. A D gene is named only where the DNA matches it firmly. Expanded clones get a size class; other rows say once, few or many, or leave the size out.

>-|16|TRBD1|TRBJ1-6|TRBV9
TGTGCCAGCAGCGCCCGGGCAGGGGGCTCGGGTTCACCCCTCCACTTT
CASSARAGGSGSPLHF
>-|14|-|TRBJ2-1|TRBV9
TGTGCCAGCAGCGTAGTGGGGACCAGCAATGAGCAGTTCTTC
CASSVVGTSNEQFF
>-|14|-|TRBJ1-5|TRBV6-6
TGTGCCAGCAGTTACTCAGGGGGCAATCAGCCCCAGCATTTT
CASSYSGGNQPQHF
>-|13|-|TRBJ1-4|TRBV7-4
TGTGCCAGCAGCAGCAGCCTAAATGAAAAACTGTTTTTT
CASSSSLNEKLFF
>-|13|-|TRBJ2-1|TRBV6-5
TGTGCCAGCAGAGCGGGTCTAGGGAATGAGCAGTTCTTC
CASRAGLGNEQFF
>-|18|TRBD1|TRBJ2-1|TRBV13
TGTGCCAGCAGCTTAGAGGGGGGACAGGGATCGGGAAACAATGAGCAGTTCTTC
CASSLEGGQGSGNNEQFF
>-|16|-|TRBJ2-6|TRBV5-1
TGCGCCAGCAGCTTCGGCAGCGGCTCTGGGGCCAACGTCCTGACTTTC
CASSFGSGSGANVLTF
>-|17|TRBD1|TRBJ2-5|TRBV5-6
TGTGCCAGCAGCTTCCGGACAGGGGGCGGTTTTATGGAGACCCAGTACTTC
CASSFRTGGGFMETQYF
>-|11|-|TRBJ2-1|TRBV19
TGTGCCAGTAGTATTCGTCAAGAGCAGTTCTTC
CASSIRQEQFF
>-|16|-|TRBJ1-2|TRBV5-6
TGTGCCAGCAGCTTTAGTTTACAGGGCGACCTATATGGCTACACCTTC
CASSFSLQGDLYGYTF
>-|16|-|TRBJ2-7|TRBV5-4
TGTGCCAGCAGCGGAGGAGGTTTGCAGGCGGCCTACGAGCAGTACTTC
CASSGGGLQAAYEQYF
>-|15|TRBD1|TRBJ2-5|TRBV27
TGTGCCAGCAGTCTATACCGACAGGGGCCAGAGACCCAGTACTTC
CASSLYRQGPETQYF
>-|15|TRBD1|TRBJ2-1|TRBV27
TGTGCCAGCAGGTTACAGCAGACAGGGCCCAATGAGCAGTTCTTC
CASRLQQTGPNEQFF
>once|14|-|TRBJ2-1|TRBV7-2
TGTGCCAGCAGCGCTTCCCAGGGTTGGGATGAGCAGTTCTTC
CASSASQGWDEQFF
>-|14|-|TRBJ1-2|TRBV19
TGTGCCAGTACCCTCGGGACAACGGGAAGTGGCTACACCTTC
CASTLGTTGSGYTF
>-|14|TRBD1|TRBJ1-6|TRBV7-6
TGTGCCAGCAGTAATACAGGGGTGGGCTCACCCCTCCACTTT
CASSNTGVGSPLHF
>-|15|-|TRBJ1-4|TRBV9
TGTGCCAGCAGCGGCCCACAGGGAGTTAATGAAAAACTGTTTTTT
CASSGPQGVNEKLFF
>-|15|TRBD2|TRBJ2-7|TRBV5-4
TGTGCCAGCAGCCAAGGACTAGCGGGAGGGCCCGAGCAGTACTTC
CASSQGLAGGPEQYF
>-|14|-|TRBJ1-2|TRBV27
TGTGCCAGCAGTATCGCAGGAGGATACTATGGCTACACCTTC
CASSIAGGYYGYTF
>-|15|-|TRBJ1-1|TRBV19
TGTGCCAGTTCGCCGGGGGGGCTAATGAACACTGAAGCTTTCTTT
CASSPGGLMNTEAFF
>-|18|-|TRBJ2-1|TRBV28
TGTGCCAGCATTTGGGATGAACCAGGCAGAGGACGAGACAATGAGCAGTTCTTC
CASIWDEPGRGRDNEQFF
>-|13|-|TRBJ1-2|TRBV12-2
TGTGCATGTGGGGCGCGAGGTGGCGATGGCTACACCTTC
CACGARGGDGYTF
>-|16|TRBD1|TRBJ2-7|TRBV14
TGTGCCAGCAGCCAAGATTCAGGGACAGACTCCTACGAGCAGTACTTC
CASSQDSGTDSYEQYF
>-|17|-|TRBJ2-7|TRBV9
TGTGCCAGCAGCGTGGAGGGAGCGGCCCTTAGCTCCTACGAGCAGTACTTC
CASSVEGAALSSYEQYF
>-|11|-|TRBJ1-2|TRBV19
TGTGCCAGTAGTATAACAGGGGGCTACACCTTC
CASSITGGYTF
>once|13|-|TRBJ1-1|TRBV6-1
TGTGCCAGCAGAGAGACACTGAACACTGAAGCTTTCTTT
CASRETLNTEAFF
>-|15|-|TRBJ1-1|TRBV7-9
TGTGCCAGCAGCTCGCGACAATTAACACAATCTGAAGCTTTCTTT
CASSSRQLTQSEAFF
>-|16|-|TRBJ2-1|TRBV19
TGTGCCACCCGGAGGACGGGAGGCCTAGGGGGGAATGAGCAGTTCTTC
CATRRTGGLGGNEQFF
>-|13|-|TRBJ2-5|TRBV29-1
TGCAGCTCGTCGGGATTCCGGTCGGAGACCCAGTACTTC
CSSSGFRSETQYF